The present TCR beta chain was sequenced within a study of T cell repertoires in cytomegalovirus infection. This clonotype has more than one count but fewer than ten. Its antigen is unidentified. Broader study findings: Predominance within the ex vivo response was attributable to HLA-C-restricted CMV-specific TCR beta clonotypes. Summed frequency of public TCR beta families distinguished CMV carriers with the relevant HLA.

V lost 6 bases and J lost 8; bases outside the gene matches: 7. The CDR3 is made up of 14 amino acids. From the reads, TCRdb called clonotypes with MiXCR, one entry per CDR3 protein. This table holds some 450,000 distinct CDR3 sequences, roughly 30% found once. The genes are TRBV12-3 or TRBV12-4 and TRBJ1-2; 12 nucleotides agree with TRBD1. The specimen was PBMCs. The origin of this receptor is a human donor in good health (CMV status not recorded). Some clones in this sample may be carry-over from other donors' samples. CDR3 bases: TGTGCCAGCAGCACCGGGACAGGGGGCTTCGGCTACACCTTC. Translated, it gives CASSTGTGGFGYTF.